A single sample gave rise to the 18 T cell receptor beta chains below, sequenced in a study of blood T cells in healthy people across ages. Primers used in a second PCR of roughly 6 to 12 cycles were a sample-barcoded 5' primer and a J-beta primer mix. A single record per CDR3 protein comes from TCRdb applying MiXCR to the 5' RACE reads. Seen here are fewer than 2,000,000 distinct CDR3 sequences, approximately 40% observed once, and the top ten hold 23%. Input material: blood. These receptors all come from a human donor in good health.

J is TRBJ1-6 and V is TRBV7-2, with D possibly matching TRBD1 (6 bases). CDR1 SGHTA and CDR2 FQGNSA come from the germline V gene. The CDR3 is 12 residues long. Between the trimmed V and J ends, which lost 8 bases and 7 bases, there was a span of 9 bases. Here the CDR3 reads CASGGQNSPLHF. In nucleotides, the CDR3 is TGTGCCAGCGGGGGCCAGAATTCACCCCTCCACTTT.

The chain links TRBV12-3 or TRBV12-4 to TRBJ2-1; 8 bases are a match to TRBD1. The length of the CDR3 is 13 residues. The ends lost 5 bases at V and 7 bases at J; junction bases unmatched: 4. This chain's CDR3 is CASSKQGVNEQFF. The DNA for the CDR3 is TGTGCCAGCAGTAAACAGGGGGTGAATGAGCAGTTCTTC.

This clonotype was counted a few times. CDR3 in amino acids: CASSLSRDQYF. In nucleotides, the CDR3 is TGTGCCAGCAGTTTATCTCGGGACCAGTACTTC. The chain has TRBV28 and TRBJ2-5; TRBD2 might be the D (5 bases). Per the germline V gene, CDR1 is MDHEN and CDR2 is SYDVKM. CDR3 length: 11 amino acids. V lost 1 base and J 10 bases, leaving 7 bases between the germline ends. Using reference TRBV28 and TRBJ2-5 for the parts outside the CDR3, the full variable domain is DVKVTQSSRYLVKRTGEKVFLECVQDMDHENMFWYRQDPGLGLRLIYFSYDVKMKEKGDIPEGYSVSREKKERFSLILESASTNQTSMYLCASSLSRDQYFGPGTRLLVL.

This clonotype was counted a single time. An end of the junction differs from the germline gene, which may be a read error. The V call is TRBV4-1, the J call TRBJ2-1; maybe TRBD1 (6 bases). The CDR3 length is 15 residues. The germline CDR1 and CDR2 sequences are MGHRA and YSYEKL. DNA for the CDR3: TGCGCCGGCAGCCAAGATGAGGACAGTTACAATGAGCAGTTCTTC. Its translation is CAGSQDEDSYNEQFF.

V is TRBV12-5 and J is TRBJ2-5; D might be TRBD1 (6 bases). Per germline, CDR1 LGHNT and CDR2 FRNRAP. The CDR3 is 14 amino acids. Trimming left V 0 bases short and J 5 bases short, with 10 bases between. The CDR3 DNA is TGTGCTAGTGGTTTGGTACAGGGCGGCGAGACCCAGTACTTC. Translated: CASGLVQGGETQYF. Together with reference TRBV12-5 and TRBJ2-5, the CDR3 gives the full variable domain: DARVTQTPRHKVTEMGQEVTMRCQPILGHNTVFWYRQTMMQGLELLAYFRNRAPLDDSGMPKDRFSAEMPDATLATLKIQPSEPRDSAVYFCASGLVQGGETQYFGPGTRLLVL.

This clonotype has just a few counts. V is TRBV9 and J is TRBJ2-5; D is tentatively TRBD1 or TRBD2 (6 bases each). The J call may be wrong; the DNA end is better matched by TRBJ2-7. This CDR3 is 16 amino acids long. Germline CDR1 reads SGDLS; CDR2 reads YYNGEE. This chain's CDR3 is CASSPGAGRGLYEQYF. DNA of the CDR3: TGTGCCAGCAGCCCAGGGGCGGGACGGGGCCTTTACGAGCAGTACTTC.

V is TRBV6-5 and J is TRBJ2-1; 7 nucleotides match TRBD1. This CDR3 comprises 15 residues. From germline, CDR1 is MNHEY and CDR2 SVGAGI. The trim removed 6 bases at V and 0 bases at J, leaving 5 bases unmatched. CDR3 region: CASRKQGSSYNEQFF. The CDR3 nucleotides read TGTGCCAGCAGAAAACAGGGGAGCTCCTACAATGAGCAGTTCTTC.

The gene calls are TRBV12-3 or TRBV12-4 and TRBJ2-3; D remains unclear. The CDR3 length is 14 residues. V was cut by 6 bases and J by 2 bases, with 12 bases left in between. Here the CDR3 reads CASRREVDTDTQYF. The DNA for the CDR3 is TGTGCCAGCAGAAGGGAAGTGGACACAGATACGCAGTATTTT.

The chain is built from TRBV6-2 or TRBV6-3 and TRBJ2-1, with 9 positions matching TRBD2. V shed 5 bases, J shed 13 bases, and the junction held 24 bases outside the gene matches. This CDR3 comprises 18 residues. CDR1 and CDR2 from the germline V gene are MNHEY and SVGEGT. CDR3 protein: CASSPGYRLAGSGETQFF. CDR3 DNA sequence: TGTGCCAGCAGTCCCGGTTACCGTCTAGCGGGGTCGGGAGAGACCCAGTTCTTC.

V and J are TRBV10-3 and TRBJ1-1; possible D gene TRBD1, 5 bases. Germline values: CDR1 ENHRY, CDR2 SYGVKD. Trimming cost V 6 bases and J 1 base, with 9 bases left between them. The CDR3 has 13 amino acids. Here the CDR3 reads CAIRFDRNTEAFF. CDR3 nucleotides: TGTGCCATCAGGTTTGACAGGAACACTGAAGCTTTCTTT.

The genes are TRBV29-1 and TRBJ1-2, with unresolved D. V shed 2 bases and J shed 4 bases, with 17 bases lying between them. The CDR3 has 15 residues. Germline values: CDR1 SQVTM, CDR2 ANQGSEA. The CDR3 loop is CSVEYEKSPLYGYTF. CDR3 in DNA: TGCAGCGTTGAATATGAAAAGAGTCCCCTCTATGGCTACACCTTC.

The chain employs TRBV25-1 and TRBJ2-7; TRBD2 is a possible D gene (5 bases). The CDR3 loop spans 14 amino acids. CDR1 MGHDK and CDR2 SYGVNS come from the germline V gene. V shed 4 bases and J shed 0 bases, with 10 bases lying between them. This chain's CDR3 is CASSAEDSSYEQYF. DNA of the CDR3: TGTGCCAGCAGTGCGGAGGATAGCTCCTACGAGCAGTACTTC.

There are a few counts of this clonotype. The CDR3, as DNA: TGCAGTGCTAGATTCTTAGCGGGGGGGCTCCACAATGAGCAGTTCTTC. Translated: CSARFLAGGLHNEQFF. The rearrangement uses TRBV20-1 and TRBJ2-1, with 11 bases fitting TRBD2. Trimming cost V 2 bases and J 5 bases; bases outside gene matches: 8. Germline V CDR1 and CDR2: DFQATT, SNEGSKA (reference sequence). The CDR3 has 16 residues.

V usage is TRBV4-1 and J usage is TRBJ2-3; 8 positions match TRBD2. V lost 5 bases to trimming and J lost 3 bases; unmatched junction nucleotides: 7. The CDR3 sequence is 15 residues long. Germline V gives CDR1 MGHRA, CDR2 YSYEKL. The CDR3 nucleotides read TGCGCCAGCAGCTACGGGGGGGCCGAGACAGATACGCAGTATTTT. It translates to CASSYGGAETDTQYF.

V gene TRBV5-6 combines with J gene TRBJ2-5, with 9 bases that match TRBD1. The CDR3 contains 15 residues. CDR1 is SGHDT and CDR2 is YYEEEE in the germline V gene. The trim removed 4 bases at V and 4 bases at J, leaving 8 bases unmatched. The CDR3 is CASSLPGQGVETQYF. CDR3 sequence (DNA): TGTGCCAGCAGCCTCCCGGGACAGGGAGTAGAGACCCAGTACTTC.

There are a few counts of this clonotype. This chain connects TRBV6-6 to TRBJ2-7; the D gene is possibly TRBD1 (5 bases). CDR1 MNHNY and CDR2 SVGAGI come from the germline V gene (reference sequence). This CDR3 contains 13 residues. With 6 bases removed from V and 6 bases from J, the gap between germline ends came to 15 bases. The CDR3 sequence: CASRGRDFGEQYF. DNA of the CDR3: TGTGCCAGCAGGGGCAGGGATTTCGGCGAGCAGTACTTC.

This clonotype was found a few times. The rearrangement joins TRBV12-3 or TRBV12-4 to TRBJ2-4; D is possibly TRBD1 (5 bases). The CDR3 length is 13 residues. Trimming took 6 bases from V and 8 from J, leaving 14 bases between them. The CDR3 reads CASSPGQSDIQYF. The CDR3 DNA sequence: TGTGCCAGCAGCCCCGGACAATCGGACATTCAGTACTTC.

This clonotype was found a few times. This chain links TRBV6-2 or TRBV6-3 with TRBJ1-6; 8 bases match TRBD1. Germline V CDR1 and CDR2: MNHEY, SVGEGT. Trimming removed 3 bases from V and 7 bases from J; junction bases left unmatched: 2. CDR3 size: 14 residues. The CDR3 DNA follows: TGTGCCAGCAGTTATACAGGGGGAAATTCACCCCTCCACTTT. Translating gives CASSYTGGNSPLHF.